Following are 12 T cell receptor beta chains from one sample sequenced in a study of T cell responses to AZD1222 COVID-19 vaccine. The table came from immunoSEQ multiplex PCR; TCRdb's copy has only in-frame clones and leaves some out. Here the sample spans some 170,000 clones, roughly 93% being singletons. This specimen was peripheral blood, taken 28 days after the second dose of the MenACWY control vaccine. Source of these receptors: an adult who received the MenACWY meningococcal vaccine as a control.

V is TRBV19 and J is TRBJ1-5; no reliable D call. Germline CDR1 LNHDA, CDR2 SQIVND (reference sequence). The CDR3 extends over 13 amino acids. The V gene lost 5 bases and the J gene lost 0 bases, with 5 bases spanning the gap. The CDR3 bases are TGTGCCAGTAGTTGGGGTAGCAATCAGCCCCAGCATTTT. Translation: CASSWGSNQPQHF.

The J gene is TRBJ2-7, the V gene TRBV24-1; 7 positions match TRBD1. This CDR3 has 12 residues. After removal of 4 bases from V and 6 bases from J, the junction contained 2 bases not matched to a gene. Germline values: CDR1 KGHDR, CDR2 SFDVKD. CDR3 DNA: TGTGCCACCAGTGAGAGGGGGCTCGAGCAGTACTTC. As protein: CATSERGLEQYF.

The chain employs TRBV15 and TRBJ2-5, with 14 positions matching TRBD2. Germline values: CDR1 LNHNV, CDR2 YYDKDF (reference sequence). V shed 1 base, J shed 5 bases, and the junction held 9 bases outside the gene matches. This CDR3 region has 18 residues. CDR3 coding DNA: TGTGCCACCAGCAGAGCCCTGACTAGCGGGGGGGCCGGGGAGACCCAGTACTTC. This translates into CATSRALTSGGAGETQYF.

The rearrangement joins TRBV4-2 to TRBJ1-1; TRBD1 might be the D (6 bases). This CDR3 has 16 amino acids. Germline loops: CDR1 LGHNA, CDR2 YNFKEQ. V lost 0 bases to trimming and J lost 4 bases, with 15 bases between them. The CDR3 DNA sequence: TGTGCCAGCAGCCAAGATGTGGGACAAAAGACCACTGAAGCTTTCTTT. Amino acid sequence: CASSQDVGQKTTEAFF.

The rearrangement joins TRBV2 to TRBJ2-7; D is perhaps TRBD2 (5 bases). V was trimmed by 11 bases and J by 2 bases, leaving 16 bases between them. CDR1 is SNHLY and CDR2 is FYNNEI in the germline V gene. CDR3 length equals 13 residues. The DNA for the CDR3 is TGTGCCTGGACTCGGTCGCAGACCTACGAGCAGTACTTC. This gives the protein CAWTRSQTYEQYF.

The chain employs TRBV19 and TRBJ2-7; D perhaps matches TRBD2 (6 bases). Looked up from germline, CDR1 is LNHDA and CDR2 is SQIVND (reference sequence). The ends were cut back, 3 bases at V and 7 bases at J, with 10 bases in the middle. The CDR3 spans 12 residues. CDR3 coding DNA: TGTGCCAGTAGTATTCTCCGGGGGGAGCAGTACTTC. Encoded protein: CASSILRGEQYF.

The chain joins TRBV7-9 to TRBJ1-3; D gene uncertain. The V and J ends lost 1 base and 4 bases respectively, with 11 bases between them. The CDR3 is made up of 15 amino acids. The germline V gene has CDR1 SEHNR and CDR2 FQNEAQ (reference sequence). CDR3 protein: CASSLGGGSGNTIYF. CDR3 bases: TGTGCCAGCAGCTTAGGTGGCGGATCAGGAAACACCATATATTTT.

V and J are TRBV11-3 and TRBJ1-1; 8 bases map to TRBD1. Germline CDR1 and CDR2: SGHNT and YENEEA. CDR3 size: 16 residues. V was pared by 4 bases and J by 1 base, with 8 bases of the junction left unmatched. CDR3 DNA sequence: TGTGCCAGCAGCTACAACATCGGACAGGGGAACACTGAAGCTTTCTTT. This codes for CASSYNIGQGNTEAFF.

The CDR3 is CASTIGGNTEAFF. The CDR3 nucleotides read TGTGCCAGCACCATAGGGGGGAACACTGAAGCTTTCTTT. The chain couples TRBV11-2 to TRBJ1-1, with a weak D call TRBD1 (6 bases). The CDR3 runs to 13 residues. V was clipped by 7 bases and J by 1 base, with 10 bases between them. Germline V gives CDR1 SGHAT, CDR2 FQNNGV.

The chain combines TRBV3-1 (or the pseudogene TRBV3-2) with TRBJ1-1; the match to TRBD1 covers 7 bases. Germline V gene sequence: CDR1 LGHDT, CDR2 YNNKEL (reference sequence). The ends lost 6 bases at V and 4 bases at J; junction bases unmatched: 11. CDR3 length: 15 amino acids. In nucleotides, the CDR3 is TGTGCCAGCAGTCCCCGGGACAGTGGATCCACTGAAGCTTTCTTT. Translating it yields CASSPRDSGSTEAFF.

The chain is built from TRBV18 and TRBJ2-2; D is unresolved. V lost 6 bases and J lost 0, with 14 bases in between. Germline-derived CDR1 and CDR2 are KGHSH and LQKENI. This CDR3 contains 16 residues. The CDR3 here is CASSRAGLPNTGELFF. CDR3 nucleotide sequence: TGTGCCAGCTCTCGGGCCGGGTTACCGAACACCGGGGAGCTGTTTTTT.

This chain uses TRBV5-1 with TRBJ2-1; TRBD1 aligns across 9 bases. The CDR3 has 15 residues. Germline CDR1 SGHRS, CDR2 YFSETQ. After removal of 2 bases from V and 8 bases from J, the junction contained 8 bases not matched to a gene. As DNA, the CDR3 is TGCGCCAGCAGCTTCAGACAGGGGGGGACCCATGAGCAGTTCTTC. It translates to CASSFRQGGTHEQFF.